This T cell receptor (beta chain) was captured in a study of T-cell reconstitution after alpha-beta-depleted transplantation in children. The TCRbeta library incorporated unique molecular identifiers. One entry per CDR3 protein, called by TCRdb with MiXCR from the PCR reads. The repertoire holds about 980,000 distinct CDR3 sequences, about 29% seen once, with about 28% in the top ten. The CDR3 is 13 amino acids. Trimming shortened V by 4 bases and J by 2 bases, and 9 bases separated the two germline ends. Germline lookup yields CDR1 DFQATT and CDR2 SNEGSKA (reference sequence). The chain employs TRBV20-1 and TRBJ2-1; D might be TRBD2 (5 bases). The TCR comes from a boy under two years old who had a stem cell transplant for SCID, so the T cells may come from the graft donor. Source: PBMCs, mostly from graft donor cells, taken 360 days after TCRalphabeta/CD19-depleted stem cell transplant. The CDR3 loop reads CSANLATYNEQFF. Here the CDR3 DNA reads TGCAGTGCTAACCTAGCCACCTACAATGAGCAGTTCTTC.